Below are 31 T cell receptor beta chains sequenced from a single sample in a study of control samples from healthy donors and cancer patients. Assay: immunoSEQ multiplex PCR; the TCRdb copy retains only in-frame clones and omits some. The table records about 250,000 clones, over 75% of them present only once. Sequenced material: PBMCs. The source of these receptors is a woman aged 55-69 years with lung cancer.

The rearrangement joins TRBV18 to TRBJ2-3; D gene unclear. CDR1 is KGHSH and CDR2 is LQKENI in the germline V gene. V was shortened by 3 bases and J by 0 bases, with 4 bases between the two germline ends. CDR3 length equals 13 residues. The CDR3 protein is CASSPTSTDTQYF. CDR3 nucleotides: TGTGCCAGCTCACCCACGAGCACAGATACGCAGTATTTT.

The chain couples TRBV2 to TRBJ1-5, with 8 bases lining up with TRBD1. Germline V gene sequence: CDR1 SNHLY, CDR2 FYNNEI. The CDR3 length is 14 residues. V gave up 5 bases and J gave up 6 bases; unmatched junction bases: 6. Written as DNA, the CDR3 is TGTGCCAGCAGTATAGGACAGGGAAGTCAGCCCCAGCATTTT. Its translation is CASSIGQGSQPQHF.

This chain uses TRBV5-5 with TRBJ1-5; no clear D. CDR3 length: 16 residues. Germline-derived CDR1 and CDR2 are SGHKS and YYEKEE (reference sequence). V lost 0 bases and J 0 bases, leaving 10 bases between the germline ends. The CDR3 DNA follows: TGTGCCAGCAGCTTGGACCCGATATATAGCAATCAGCCCCAGCATTTT. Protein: CASSLDPIYSNQPQHF.

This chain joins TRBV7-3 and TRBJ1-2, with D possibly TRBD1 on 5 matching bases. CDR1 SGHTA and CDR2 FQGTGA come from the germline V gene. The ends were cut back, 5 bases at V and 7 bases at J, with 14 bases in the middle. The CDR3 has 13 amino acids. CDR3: CASSEPGDAGYTF. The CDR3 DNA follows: TGTGCCAGCAGCGAGCCGGGGGATGCTGGCTACACCTTC.

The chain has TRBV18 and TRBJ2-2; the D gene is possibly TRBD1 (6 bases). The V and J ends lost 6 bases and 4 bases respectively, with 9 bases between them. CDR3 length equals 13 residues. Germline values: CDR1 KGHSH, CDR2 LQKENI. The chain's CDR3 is CASSSQGTGELFF. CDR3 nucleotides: TGTGCCAGCTCGTCACAGGGCACCGGGGAGCTGTTTTTT. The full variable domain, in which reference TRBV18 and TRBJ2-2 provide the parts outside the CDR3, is NAGVMQNPRHLVRRRGQEARLRCSPMKGHSHVYWYRQLPEEGLKFMVYLQKENIIDESGMPKERFSAEFPKEGPSILRIQQVVRGDSAAYFCASSSQGTGELFFGEGSRLTVL.

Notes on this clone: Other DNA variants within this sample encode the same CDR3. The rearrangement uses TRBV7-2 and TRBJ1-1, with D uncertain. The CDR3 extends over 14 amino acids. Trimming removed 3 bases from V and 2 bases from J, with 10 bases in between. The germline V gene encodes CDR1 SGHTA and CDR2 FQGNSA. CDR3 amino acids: CASSFPGRNTEAFF. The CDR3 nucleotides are TGTGCCAGCAGCTTCCCCGGCCGTAACACTGAAGCTTTCTTT.

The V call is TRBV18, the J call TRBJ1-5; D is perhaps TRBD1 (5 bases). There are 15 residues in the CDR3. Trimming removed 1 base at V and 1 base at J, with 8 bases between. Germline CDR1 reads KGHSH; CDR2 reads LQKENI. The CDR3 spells CASSPQWGSNQPQHF. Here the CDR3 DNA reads TGTGCCAGCTCACCACAATGGGGCAGCAATCAGCCCCAGCATTTT.

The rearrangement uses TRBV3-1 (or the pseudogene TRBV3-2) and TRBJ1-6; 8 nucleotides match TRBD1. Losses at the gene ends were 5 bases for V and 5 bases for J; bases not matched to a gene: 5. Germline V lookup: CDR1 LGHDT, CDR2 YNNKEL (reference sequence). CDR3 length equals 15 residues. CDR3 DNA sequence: TGTGCCAGCAGCAACGGGGGACAGGATAATTCACCCCTCCACTTT. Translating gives CASSNGGQDNSPLHF.

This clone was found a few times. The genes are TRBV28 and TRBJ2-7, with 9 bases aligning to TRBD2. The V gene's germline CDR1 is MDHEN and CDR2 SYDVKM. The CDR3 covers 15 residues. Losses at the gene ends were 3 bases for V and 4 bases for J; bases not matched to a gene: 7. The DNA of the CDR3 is TGTGCCAGCAGTTTGGGCGGGAGGGATGTTTACGAGCAGTACTTC. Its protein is CASSLGGRDVYEQYF.

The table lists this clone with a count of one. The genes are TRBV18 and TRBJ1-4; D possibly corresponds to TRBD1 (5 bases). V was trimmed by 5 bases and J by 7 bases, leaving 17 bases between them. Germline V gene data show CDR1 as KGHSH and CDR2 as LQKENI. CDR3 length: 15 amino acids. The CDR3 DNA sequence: TGTGCCAGCTCAGCACTTGATCGGGGACCTGAAAAACTGTTTTTT. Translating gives CASSALDRGPEKLFF.

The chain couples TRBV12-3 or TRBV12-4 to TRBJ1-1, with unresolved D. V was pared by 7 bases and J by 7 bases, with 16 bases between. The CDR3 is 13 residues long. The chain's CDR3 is CASIPDGTYEAFF. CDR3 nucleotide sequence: TGTGCCAGCATCCCTGACGGAACGTATGAAGCTTTCTTT.

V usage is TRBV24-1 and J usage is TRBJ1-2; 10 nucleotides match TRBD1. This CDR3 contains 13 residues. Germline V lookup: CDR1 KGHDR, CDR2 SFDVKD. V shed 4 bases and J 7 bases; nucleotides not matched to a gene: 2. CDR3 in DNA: TGTGCCACCAGTGAGAGGACAGGGGGTGGCTACACCTTC. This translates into CATSERTGGGYTF.

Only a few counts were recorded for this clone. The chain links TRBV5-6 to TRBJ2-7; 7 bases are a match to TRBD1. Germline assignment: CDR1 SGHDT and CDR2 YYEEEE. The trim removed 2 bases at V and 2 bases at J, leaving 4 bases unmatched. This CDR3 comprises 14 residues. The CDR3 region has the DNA TGTGCCAGCAGCTTTGACAGGGTCGCCTACGAGCAGTACTTC. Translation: CASSFDRVAYEQYF. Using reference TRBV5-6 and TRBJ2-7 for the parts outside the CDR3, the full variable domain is DAGVTQSPTHLIKTRGQQVTLRCSPKSGHDTVSWYQQALGQGPQFIFQYYEEEERQRGNFPDRFSGHQFPNYSSELNVNALLLGDSALYLCASSFDRVAYEQYFGPGTRLTVT.

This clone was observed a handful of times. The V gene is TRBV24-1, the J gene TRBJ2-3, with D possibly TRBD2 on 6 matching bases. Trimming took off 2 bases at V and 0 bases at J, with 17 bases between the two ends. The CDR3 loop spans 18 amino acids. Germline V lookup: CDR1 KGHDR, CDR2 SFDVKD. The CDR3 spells CATSDYRPGRGSTDTQYF. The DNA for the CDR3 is TGTGCCACCAGTGATTATCGGCCAGGTCGGGGGAGCACAGATACGCAGTATTTT.

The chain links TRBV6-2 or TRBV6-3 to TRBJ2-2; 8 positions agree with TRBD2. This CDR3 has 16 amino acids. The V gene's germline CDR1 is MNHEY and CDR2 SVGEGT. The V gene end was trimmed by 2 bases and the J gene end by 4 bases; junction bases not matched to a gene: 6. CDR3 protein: CASSYTIAGPTGELFF. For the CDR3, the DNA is TGTGCCAGCAGTTACACCATAGCGGGACCCACCGGGGAGCTGTTTTTT.

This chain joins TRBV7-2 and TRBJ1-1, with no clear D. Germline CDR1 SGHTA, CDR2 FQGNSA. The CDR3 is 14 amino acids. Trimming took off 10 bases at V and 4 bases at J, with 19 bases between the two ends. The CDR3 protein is CATLETGRGTEAFF. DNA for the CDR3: TGTGCCACGTTAGAAACGGGCCGGGGCACTGAAGCTTTCTTT.

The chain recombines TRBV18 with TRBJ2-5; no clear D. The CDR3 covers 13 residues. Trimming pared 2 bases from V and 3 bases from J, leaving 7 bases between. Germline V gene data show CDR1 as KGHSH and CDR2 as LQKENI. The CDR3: CASSPGLEETQYF. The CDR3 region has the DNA TGTGCCAGCTCACCAGGGCTAGAAGAGACCCAGTACTTC. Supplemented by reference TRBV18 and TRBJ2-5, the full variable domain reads NAGVMQNPRHLVRRRGQEARLRCSPMKGHSHVYWYRQLPEEGLKFMVYLQKENIIDESGMPKERFSAEFPKEGPSILRIQQVVRGDSAAYFCASSPGLEETQYFGPGTRLLVL.

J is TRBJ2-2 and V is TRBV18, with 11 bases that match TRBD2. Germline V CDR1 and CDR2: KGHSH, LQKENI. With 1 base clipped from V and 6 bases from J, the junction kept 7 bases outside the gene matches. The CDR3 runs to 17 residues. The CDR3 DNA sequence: TGTGCCAGCTCACCACTACCCCTAGCGGGAGGTCCCGGGGAGCTGTTTTTT. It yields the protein CASSPLPLAGGPGELFF.

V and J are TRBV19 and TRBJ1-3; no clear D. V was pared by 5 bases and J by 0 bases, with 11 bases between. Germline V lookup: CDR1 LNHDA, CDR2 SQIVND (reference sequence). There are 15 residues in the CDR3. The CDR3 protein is CASSPRTDSGNTIYF. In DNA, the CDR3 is TGTGCCAGTAGTCCCAGGACCGACTCTGGAAACACCATATATTTT.

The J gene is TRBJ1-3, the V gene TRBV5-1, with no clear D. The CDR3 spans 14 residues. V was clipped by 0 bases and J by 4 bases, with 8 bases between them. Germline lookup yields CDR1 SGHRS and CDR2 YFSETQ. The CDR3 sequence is CASSLEAAGNTIYF. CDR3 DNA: TGCGCCAGCAGCTTGGAGGCAGCCGGAAACACCATATATTTT.

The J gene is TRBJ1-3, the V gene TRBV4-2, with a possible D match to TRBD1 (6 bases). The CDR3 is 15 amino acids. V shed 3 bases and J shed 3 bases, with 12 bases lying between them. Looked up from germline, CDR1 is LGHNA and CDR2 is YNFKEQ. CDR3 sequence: CASSQVQGGGNTIYF. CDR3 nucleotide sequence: TGTGCCAGCAGCCAGGTACAGGGAGGTGGAAACACCATATATTTT.

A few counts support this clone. CDR3 nucleotides: TGTGCCAGTACCCCGGACAGAAATAGCAATCAGCCCCAGCATTTT. This translates into CASTPDRNSNQPQHF. The rearrangement joins TRBV19 to TRBJ1-5; weak D call: TRBD1 (6 bases). CDR1 is LNHDA and CDR2 is SQIVND in the germline V gene (reference sequence). The V end lost 7 bases, the J end lost 0 bases, and 13 bases lay between the germline ends. The CDR3 runs to 15 residues.

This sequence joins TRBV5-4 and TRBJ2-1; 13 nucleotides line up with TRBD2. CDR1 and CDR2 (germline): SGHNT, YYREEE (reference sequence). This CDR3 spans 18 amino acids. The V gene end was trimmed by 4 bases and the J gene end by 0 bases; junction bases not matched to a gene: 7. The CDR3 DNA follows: TGTGCCAGCAGCCTGACTAGCGGGAGGACCAGCTCCTACAATGAGCAGTTCTTC. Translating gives CASSLTSGRTSSYNEQFF.

The CDR3 coding sequence is TGCGCCAGCAGCCAAGACTGGGGGGCATCGACCGGGGAGCTGTTTTTT. This sequence encodes CASSQDWGASTGELFF. The rearrangement joins TRBV4-1 to TRBJ2-2; the D gene could be TRBD1 or TRBD2 (6 bases each). There are 16 residues in the CDR3. Germline V gene lookup returns CDR1 MGHRA and CDR2 YSYEKL. The ends were cut back, 0 bases at V and 5 bases at J, with 13 bases in the middle.

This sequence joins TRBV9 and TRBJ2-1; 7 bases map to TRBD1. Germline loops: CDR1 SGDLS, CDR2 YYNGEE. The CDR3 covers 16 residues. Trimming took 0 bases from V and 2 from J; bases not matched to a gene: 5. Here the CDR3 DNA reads TGTGCCAGCAGCGTAGCTGACAGGGAAGCCTACAATGAGCAGTTCTTC. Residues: CASSVADREAYNEQFF.

The CDR3 DNA reads TGCGCCAGCAGCTTGGCAGGTACCTCAAATGAAAAACTGTTTTTT. Its protein product is CASSLAGTSNEKLFF. The chain is built from TRBV5-1 and TRBJ1-4, with D hard to call. V was pared by 0 bases and J by 5 bases, with 11 bases between. Germline CDR1 and CDR2: SGHRS and YFSETQ. CDR3 size: 15 residues.

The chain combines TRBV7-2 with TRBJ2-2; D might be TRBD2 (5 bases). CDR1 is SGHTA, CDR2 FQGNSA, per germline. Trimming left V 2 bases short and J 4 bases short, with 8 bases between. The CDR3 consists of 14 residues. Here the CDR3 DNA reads TGTGCCAGCAGCTTACGTCGGGGCACCGGGGAGCTGTTTTTT. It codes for CASSLRRGTGELFF.

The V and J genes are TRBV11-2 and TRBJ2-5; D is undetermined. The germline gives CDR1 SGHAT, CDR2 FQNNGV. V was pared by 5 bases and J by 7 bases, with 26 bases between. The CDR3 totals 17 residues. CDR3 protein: CASSLQGGTGRLRTQYF. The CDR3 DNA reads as TGTGCCAGCAGCCTACAAGGTGGCACCGGCCGGTTACGGACCCAGTACTTC.

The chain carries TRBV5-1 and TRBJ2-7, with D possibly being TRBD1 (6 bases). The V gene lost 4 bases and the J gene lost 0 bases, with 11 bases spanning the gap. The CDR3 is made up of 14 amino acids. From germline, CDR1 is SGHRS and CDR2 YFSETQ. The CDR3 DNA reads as TGCGCCAGCAGCCCTGGGACATTCTCCTACGAGCAGTACTTC. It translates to CASSPGTFSYEQYF.

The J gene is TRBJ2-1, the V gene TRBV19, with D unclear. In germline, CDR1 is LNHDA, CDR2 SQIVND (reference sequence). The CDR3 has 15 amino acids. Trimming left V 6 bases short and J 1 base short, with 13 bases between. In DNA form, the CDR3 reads TGTGCCAGTAGACCCCAGGCCCCATCCTACAATGAGCAGTTCTTC. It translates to CASRPQAPSYNEQFF.

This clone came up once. The CDR3: CASSLWAGDRGRDEQYF. CDR3 sequence (DNA): TGTGCCAGCAGTTTATGGGCTGGAGACAGGGGCAGGGACGAGCAGTACTTC. The chain is built from TRBV28 and TRBJ2-7, with TRBD1 identical over 8 bases. This CDR3 has 17 amino acids. Trimming at V came to 0 bases and at J to 5 bases, leaving 12 bases not matched to a gene. Germline loops: CDR1 MDHEN, CDR2 SYDVKM.